This is a list of T cell receptor beta chains from one sample in a study of shared clonotypes between healthy human individuals. TCRdb's table, derived via immunoSEQ multiplex PCR, lists solely in-frame clones and lacks some. The sample records about 2 million clones, roughly 94% being singletons. The sequenced sample was naive CD4+ T cells sorted from blood. The receptors derive from a man between 18 and 35 years old in good health. The CDR3 runs from the conserved cysteine through the conserved F or W. Each record gives: CDR3 length, V gene, CDR3 protein.

>17|TRBV15
CATSRDPSGTLYNEQFF
>13|TRBV9
CASSVGQGNEQFF
>13|TRBV6-5
CASSRGVGYEQYF
>16|TRBV28
CASSPQGMGTYNEQFF
>16|TRBV2
CASSVFYRATNEKLFF
>13|TRBV29-1
CSVDRGLRTEAFF
>13|TRBV6-5
CASSTKGRVTQYF
>11|TRBV2
CATTSGLGAFF
>20|TRBV30
CAWSVRALDRGRGNNQPQHF
>15|TRBV5-1
CASSLAGDTYNEQFF
>14|TRBV2
CASSRGLAGYEQYF
>15|TRBV7-2
CATASQVSSTDTQYF